A selection of T cell receptor beta chains follows, all from one sample in a study of T-cell reconstitution after alpha-beta-depleted transplantation in children. In TCRdb, the PCR reads were re-called with MiXCR into one record per CDR3 protein. Here the sample spans hundreds of thousands of distinct CDR3 sequences, about an eighth being singletons. The source material was PBMCs, sampled before TCRalphabeta/CD19-depleted stem cell transplant. Receptors were obtained from a girl aged 2-10 years with congenital amegakaryocytic thrombocytopenia, due to receive a stem cell transplant. CDR3s include the opening cysteine and the closing phenylalanine or tryptophan. A D gene is named only where the DNA matches it firmly. Size is stated for part of the rows, as once, few or many counts, or as a class when the clone is expanded.

DNA	CDR3	D	size	V	J
TGCGCCAGCAGCTGGAAGCTCAAGGGGGAGACCCAGTACTTC	CASSWKLKGETQYF	-	-	TRBV5-1	TRBJ2-5
TGTGCCACCCAAGGGGTCGTCTTTGAGACGCGGGACGATACGCAGTATTTT	CATQGVVFETRDDTQYF	-	-	TRBV25-1	TRBJ2-3
TGCAGTGCTAGAGCCTGGCTAGCGCCGAGCACAGATACGCAGTATTTT	CSARAWLAPSTDTQYF	-	-	TRBV20-1	TRBJ2-3
TGCAGCGTTGAAGATTATCGTTCGGGGAACACTGAAGCTTTCTTT	CSVEDYRSGNTEAFF	-	-	TRBV29-1	TRBJ1-1
TGCAGTGCCACCTTCGACCCCCAAGAGACCCAGTACTTC	CSATFDPQETQYF	-	few	TRBV20-1	TRBJ2-5
TGTGCCACCGACGGGGGAGCCCAACCTAAGCAGTTCTTC	CATDGGAQPKQFF	-	-	TRBV24-1	TRBJ2-1
TGTGCCAGCACGCAGCCATCGTTTAGGGGAGGCTACACCTTC	CASTQPSFRGGYTF	-	few	TRBV2	TRBJ1-2
TGTGCCAGCAGTTTCTTACAGGGGTCCCCCTATGGCTACACCTTC	CASSFLQGSPYGYTF	TRBD1	-	TRBV12-3/TRBV12-4	TRBJ1-2
TGTGCCAGCAGTTTAGGAGTGAGGGACCCGAAGTTCTTC	CASSLGVRDPKFF	-	many	TRBV27	TRBJ2-1
TGTGCCAGCAGCCAAGGGCGGGATAGAGACATTCAGTACTTC	CASSQGRDRDIQYF	-	few	TRBV4-2	TRBJ2-4
TGTGCCAGCAGTTCCTTAAACCGGGACTACAATGAGCAGTTCTTC	CASSSLNRDYNEQFF	-	many	TRBV25-1	TRBJ2-1